The clone carrying this TCR beta chain was seen more than once but under ten times. Methods used by the authors: Estimated nucleated cell counts came from reference gene primer amplification. Only in-frame clones appear in the TCRdb table, and some are missing; sequencing was by immunoSEQ multiplex PCR. V and J calls and clone size are as listed in that table; D and trimming were resolved from the DNA. The sample lists roughly 200,000 clones, 82% occurring once. It was during active infection that Seattle patients were enrolled and then longitudinally followed. The data are from a study of blood T cell repertoires in COVID-19. Across the study: COVID-19 samples from acute and convalescent phases originated in the United States, Italy and Spain.

CDR3 length: 12 residues. CDR1 MNHNY and CDR2 SVGAGI come from the germline V gene (reference sequence). Deletions cut 4 bases from V and 5 bases from J, with 8 bases between. The rearrangement joins TRBV6-6 to TRBJ1-1; the D gene is possibly TRBD1 (6 bases). The specimen sequenced was peripheral blood. The sequence was collected from a woman older than 75 with COVID-19, enrolled during active disease. The CDR3 is CASSFRGTEAFF. In DNA form, the CDR3 reads TGTGCCAGCAGTTTCAGGGGAACTGAAGCTTTCTTT.